Sequencing of this TCR beta chain was carried out in a study of blood T cell repertoires in COVID-19. The CDR3 is 11 amino acids. Germline loops: CDR1 LGHDT, CDR2 YNNKEL (reference sequence). V was trimmed by 4 bases and J by 13 bases, leaving 10 bases between them. This clone has just one count. Under the authors' procedure: The assay estimated nucleated cells by amplifying reference gene primers. Profiling relied on immunoSEQ multiplex PCR, and the TCRdb table lists in-frame clones only, not all of them. V, J and clone size are those of that table, while D and trimming were read from the DNA. The sample yields 250,000 or so clones, roughly 86% seen once.

The genes are TRBV3-1 (or the pseudogene TRBV3-2) and TRBJ2-2; D not resolved. The sample comprised PBMCs or T cells enriched from blood (not recorded which). This sequence was found in a young woman with acute COVID-19. CDR3 sequence reads: CASSLGSLLFF. The CDR3 nucleotides read TGTGCCAGCAGCCTGGGCAGTCTGCTGTTTTTT.